The T cell receptor (beta chain) under discussion was sequenced for a study of shared T cell receptors in the human thymus. Trimming cost V 7 bases and J 1 base; bases outside gene matches: 8. CDR1 and CDR2 from the germline V gene are MDHEN and SYDVKM. The CDR3 loop spans 15 amino acids. This table comes from immunoSEQ multiplex PCR, and its TCRdb copy is limited to in-frame clones, with some not included. The sample yields over 450,000 clones, around three quarters seen once. These same records also appear under a second study, on human thymus T cells. In that study: The donors were infants in Finland with congenital heart defects, otherwise immunologically healthy. Thymic and blood repertoires appeared to carry a bias in their V and J gene usage. As related research reported, thymic repertoires overlapped highly among unrelated individuals.

Sequenced input: thymocytes. The sequence was collected from a boy under two years old with a congenital heart defect. V and J are TRBV28 and TRBJ1-1; 8 bases align to TRBD1. The CDR3 loop is CASTYRGSGNTEAFF. The CDR3 bases are TGTGCCAGCACCTACAGGGGGTCAGGGAACACTGAAGCTTTCTTT.